This TCR beta chain was profiled in a study of cytomegalovirus exposure and HLA in healthy donors. The PCR employed 60 Vbeta primers together with 13 Jbeta primers. Repertoires were generated with immunoSEQ multiplex PCR, while TCRdb's copy carries only in-frame clones and drops some. The table includes 170,000 or so clones, 60% to 85% detected once. Overall study findings and caveats: When analyzed later, a missense DCLRE1C variant was found to be linked to TCR beta V- and J-gene trimming.

Turning to this clone: Its antigen is unidentified.

The sample consisted of PBMCs. This clonotype was obtained from a woman aged 40 to 55 in good health and CMV-seronegative.

The CDR3 protein is CASSQGVAGGRETQYF. CDR3 nucleotides: TGTGCCAGCAGCCAAGGGGTAGCGGGGGGAAGAGAGACCCAGTACTTC. V is TRBV4-2 and J is TRBJ2-5; 10 bases align to TRBD2. Germline assignment: CDR1 LGHNA and CDR2 YNFKEQ. The CDR3 length is 16 residues. V shed 1 base, J shed 4 bases, and the junction held 6 bases outside the gene matches.